This T cell receptor (beta chain) was recovered during a study of T-cell reconstitution after alpha-beta-depleted transplantation in children. Study observations and caveats: There were some patients whose high TCRbeta diversity at day 60 came from surviving recipient T cells and thymic progenitors. Approximately two months post-transplant, alpha-beta T cells reportedly originated from several hundred expanded graft clones.

This CDR3 has 14 residues. Losses at the gene ends were 5 bases for V and 4 bases for J; bases not matched to a gene: 7. This clonotype was counted at least ten times. Its antigen is as yet unknown. Unique molecular identifiers were incorporated into the prepared TCRbeta library. TCRdb redid the calling of the PCR reads with MiXCR, one entry per CDR3 protein. The repertoire includes approximately 490,000 distinct CDR3 sequences, 10% to 13% of them detected once, and around 2% sits in the top ten. The chain recombines TRBV12-3 or TRBV12-4 with TRBJ1-2, with 7 bases identical to TRBD1. This TCR derives from a child aged 2-9 years with inherited bone marrow failure, due to receive a stem cell transplant. The starting material was PBMCs, obtained before TCRalphabeta/CD19-depleted stem cell transplant. The CDR3 here is CASSLRDSLYGYTF. The CDR3, as DNA: TGTGCCAGCAGTCTCCGGGACAGTCTCTATGGCTACACCTTC.